This T cell receptor beta chain originates from a study of shared clonotypes between healthy human individuals. Original methodology: In the immunoSEQ data, sequences were junction-only and lacked quality scores, so filtering differed. Repertoires were generated with immunoSEQ multiplex PCR, while TCRdb's copy carries only in-frame clones and drops some. V and J calls and clone size are those listed in that table; D and trimming were worked out from the DNA. The table shows a few million clones, with just over 90% occurring only once. The CDR3 is 16 residues long. V lost 3 bases to trimming and J lost 0 bases; unmatched junction nucleotides: 3. Germline-derived CDR1 and CDR2 are SGHTA and FQGNSA. As for this clone: Its antigen is not identified.

Whole-study results and caveats: Naive subsets typically showed greater estimated richness than memory subsets.

The CD4+ fraction was divided into a CD45RA+ naive subset and a CD45RA-negative memory subset. This receptor was obtained from a man aged 18-30 years in good health. Some clones in this sample may be carry-over from other donors' samples. Sequencing input: naive CD4+ T cells from PBMCs. The subset is: CD45RA+ positively selected. V gene TRBV7-2 combines with J gene TRBJ2-2, with 8 bases identical to TRBD2. The CDR3 DNA reads as TGTGCCAGCAGCTTCACTAGCGGAGCGAACACCGGGGAGCTGTTTTTT. Protein: CASSFTSGANTGELFF.